A single sample gave rise to the 20 T cell receptor beta chains below, sequenced in a study of shared clonotypes between healthy human individuals. The data were produced by immunoSEQ multiplex PCR, yet TCRdb's version contains in-frame clones alone and is incomplete. Of about 750,000 clones in the sample, about 92% were seen once. Naive CD8 populations comprised CD45RO-negative cells positively selected for CCR7, excluding terminally differentiated effector memory CD45RA+ cells. Input material: naive CD8+ T cells sorted from blood. Every receptor here comes from a man under 40 in good health.

The genes are TRBV2 and TRBJ2-6, with D hard to call. The CDR3 is made up of 17 amino acids. Between the trimmed V and J ends, which lost 2 bases and 0 bases, there was a span of 11 bases. CDR1 and CDR2 from the germline V gene are SNHLY and FYNNEI. Here the CDR3 DNA reads TGTGCCAGCAGTGAATGGGTAAATCTCTCTGGGGCCAACGTCCTGACTTTC. Amino acids: CASSEWVNLSGANVLTF.

The chain links TRBV5-1 to TRBJ2-1; TRBD2 matches 10 bases. The CDR3 totals 13 residues. Germline lookup yields CDR1 SGHRS and CDR2 YFSETQ. After removal of 4 bases from V and 5 bases from J, the junction contained 0 bases not matched to a gene. CDR3 coding DNA: TGCGCCAGCAGCACTAGCGGGAACAATGAGCAGTTCTTC. It translates to CASSTSGNNEQFF.

The CDR3 loop is CASSLRWDSIQHF. The CDR3 DNA follows: TGTGCCAGCAGCTTACGATGGGACAGTATCCAGCATTTT. The J gene is TRBJ1-5, the V gene TRBV11-2; 7 bases align to TRBD1. CDR1 is SGHAT, CDR2 FQNNGV, per germline. This CDR3 is 13 amino acids long. The junction had 7 bases not matched to a gene; V was cut back by 2 bases and J by 12 bases.

The sample holds a few counts of this clone. The rearrangement uses TRBV4-1 and TRBJ1-1; perhaps TRBD1 as D (6 bases). Trimming pared 2 bases from V and 8 bases from J, leaving 15 bases between. CDR1 is MGHRA and CDR2 is YSYEKL in the germline V gene. This CDR3 contains 14 residues. CDR3: CASSQRDNSREAFF. The CDR3 nucleotides are TGCGCCAGCAGCCAAAGGGACAATAGTAGGGAAGCTTTCTTT.

The gene calls are TRBV7-2 and TRBJ2-5, with 14 bases matching TRBD2. The V gene's germline CDR1 is SGHTA and CDR2 FQGNSA. Trimming at V came to 5 bases and at J to 5 bases, leaving 7 bases not matched to a gene. This CDR3 comprises 16 residues. CDR3 nucleotide sequence: TGTGCCAGCAGCCCGACTAGCGGGAGGGCCGGTGAGACCCAGTACTTC. Translation: CASSPTSGRAGETQYF. Together with reference TRBV7-2 and TRBJ2-5, the CDR3 gives the full variable domain: GAGVSQSPSNKVTEKGKDVELRCDPISGHTALYWYRQSLGQGLEFLIYFQGNSAPDKSGLPSDRFSAERTGGSVSTLTIQRTQQEDSAVYLCASSPTSGRAGETQYFGPGTRLLVL.

The rearrangement joins TRBV6-6 to TRBJ1-2; tentatively, D is TRBD1 (5 bases). Trimming removed 0 bases from V and 4 bases from J, with 9 bases in between. This CDR3 spans 14 amino acids. Germline V gene data show CDR1 as MNHNY and CDR2 as SVGAGI (reference sequence). The CDR3 DNA follows: TGTGCCAGCAGTTACTCGGACGGGGGCTATGGCTACACCTTC. Translation gives CASSYSDGGYGYTF.

The CDR3, as DNA: TGCGCCAGCAGCGCACAGGTTGGCGACGAGCAGTACTTC. Protein product: CASSAQVGDEQYF. The J gene is TRBJ2-7, the V gene TRBV5-1; possibly TRBD1 for D (5 bases). Germline assignment: CDR1 SGHRS and CDR2 YFSETQ. CDR3 size: 13 residues. V lost 4 bases to trimming and J lost 5 bases, with 13 bases between them.

The chain joins TRBV28 to TRBJ2-7, with a tentative D call TRBD2 (6 bases). Trimming took 6 bases from V and 6 from J, leaving 12 bases between them. This CDR3 has 12 amino acids. Germline-derived CDR1 and CDR2 are MDHEN and SYDVKM. The CDR3: CASRGEDGEQYF. CDR3 DNA: TGTGCCAGCAGGGGGGAGGATGGCGAGCAGTACTTC.

As concerns this clone: The same CDR3 also results from other DNA sequences found in this sample. This chain's CDR3 is CASSTGYTGELFF. CDR3 sequence (DNA): TGTGCCAGCAGTACCGGTTACACCGGGGAGCTGTTTTTT. This sequence joins TRBV27 and TRBJ2-2; D uncertain. Trimming cost V 5 bases and J 3 bases, with 7 bases left between them. The germline CDR1 and CDR2 sequences are MNHEY and SMNVEV (reference sequence). The CDR3 totals 13 residues.

The rearrangement uses TRBV4-1 and TRBJ2-1; D is ambiguous. The CDR3 consists of 15 residues. Germline V gene sequence: CDR1 MGHRA, CDR2 YSYEKL. The ends were cut back, 5 bases at V and 1 base at J, with 12 bases in the middle. CDR3 sequence: CASSDFGGSYNEQFF. The CDR3, as DNA: TGCGCCAGCAGCGACTTCGGTGGGTCCTACAATGAGCAGTTCTTC.

The chain combines TRBV27 with TRBJ2-7; 11 positions agree with TRBD2. The CDR3 extends over 15 amino acids. Trimming at V came to 3 bases and at J to 5 bases, leaving 6 bases not matched to a gene. Germline V gives CDR1 MNHEY, CDR2 SMNVEV (reference sequence). This CDR3 is CASSLYTSGRHEQYF. DNA of the CDR3: TGTGCCAGCAGTTTGTATACTAGCGGGAGACACGAGCAGTACTTC.

The V call is TRBV27, the J call TRBJ1-2; possibly TRBD1 for D (6 bases). Germline loops: CDR1 MNHEY, CDR2 SMNVEV (reference sequence). The CDR3 totals 10 residues. Written as DNA, the CDR3 is TGTGCTTACCTAGGGGGTGGCTACACCTTC. Translating gives CAYLGGGYTF.

The genes are TRBV7-9 and TRBJ2-1, with no clear D. Trimming took off 7 bases at V and 8 bases at J, with 15 bases between the two ends. The CDR3 spans 13 residues. The germline V gene encodes CDR1 SEHNR and CDR2 FQNEAQ (reference sequence). CDR3 in amino acids: CASTPALTDEQFF. As DNA, the CDR3 is TGTGCCAGCACCCCAGCACTTACCGATGAGCAGTTCTTC.

The chain has TRBV30 and TRBJ2-1, with unresolved D. This CDR3 has 13 amino acids. Trimming removed 1 base from V and 1 base from J, with 5 bases in between. Germline CDR1 and CDR2: GTSNPN and SVGIG (reference sequence). The CDR3 bases are TGTGCCTGGAGTGCAGATTCCTACAATGAGCAGTTCTTC. Translating gives CAWSADSYNEQFF.

The chain employs TRBV4-1 and TRBJ2-3; 8 bases are a match to TRBD1. This CDR3 region has 16 residues. Per the germline V gene, CDR1 is MGHRA and CDR2 is YSYEKL. After removal of 0 bases from V and 4 bases from J, the junction contained 6 bases not matched to a gene. The CDR3 here is CASSQDRTGSADTQYF. CDR3 in DNA: TGCGCCAGCAGCCAAGATCGGACAGGGTCGGCAGATACGCAGTATTTT.

Here the CDR3 DNA reads TGTGCCACCAGTACCCCGGGACTAGTTCTCGGGGAGCTGTTTTTT. Its protein product is CATSTPGLVLGELFF. This chain connects TRBV15 to TRBJ2-2, with 8 bases aligning to TRBD2. After removal of 6 bases from V and 7 bases from J, the junction contained 10 bases not matched to a gene. This CDR3 contains 15 residues. Germline V CDR1 and CDR2: LNHNV, YYDKDF (reference sequence).

This chain links TRBV7-9 with TRBJ1-1, with D unresolved. Trimming stripped 1 base from V and 0 bases from J, with 3 bases between. Germline V gene sequence: CDR1 SEHNR, CDR2 FQNEAQ (reference sequence). The CDR3 is 13 amino acids. For the CDR3, the DNA is TGTGCCAGCAGCTTAGTCGTGAACACTGAAGCTTTCTTT. Translated: CASSLVVNTEAFF.

The chain's CDR3 is CASSPLAGSYEQYF. CDR3 coding DNA: TGCGCCAGCAGCCCCTTAGCAGGGAGCTACGAGCAGTACTTC. This chain connects TRBV5-1 to TRBJ2-7; D may match TRBD1 or TRBD2 (5 bases each). Trimming cost V 4 bases and J 3 bases, with 14 bases left between them. The CDR3 length is 14 residues. The germline V gene encodes CDR1 SGHRS and CDR2 YFSETQ.

This chain joins TRBV25-1 and TRBJ1-1; tentatively, D is TRBD1 (5 bases). Germline lookup yields CDR1 MGHDK and CDR2 SYGVNS. This CDR3 region has 12 residues. The V end was cut by 4 bases, the J end by 7 bases, with 10 bases between. This CDR3 is CASSGGGDEAFF. The CDR3 DNA reads as TGTGCCAGCAGTGGGGGAGGGGATGAAGCTTTCTTT.

The V call is TRBV7-9, the J call TRBJ1-2; no firm D call. In germline, CDR1 is SEHNR, CDR2 FQNEAQ (reference sequence). Trimming cost V 1 base and J 4 bases, with 7 bases left between them. The CDR3 has 13 amino acids. The CDR3 loop reads CASSLEASYGYTF. CDR3 in DNA: TGTGCCAGCAGCTTAGAAGCCAGCTATGGCTACACCTTC.